A selection of T cell receptor beta chains follows, all from one sample in a study of T cells in Graves' hyperthyroidism and ophthalmopathy. One entry per CDR3 protein, called by TCRdb with MiXCR from the multiplex PCR reads. The sample comprises around 530,000 distinct CDR3 sequences, 17% of which are singletons, and 17% rests with the top ten. Sequencing was performed on blood. These receptors were collected from a woman aged 18-29 years with Graves' ophthalmopathy. Each CDR3 is given with its conserved first and last residue. A D gene is named only where the DNA matches it firmly. Size is omitted from some rows. Given values are once, few, many or a class for expanded clones.

d_call	clone_size	v_call	j_call	cdr3_nt	cdr3_aa
TRBD1	few	TRBV5-6	TRBJ2-4	TGTGCCAGCAGCTACGGACAGGTTGGAAACATTCAGTACTTC	CASSYGQVGNIQYF
NA	NA	TRBV12-5	TRBJ1-2	TGTGCTAGTGGTCTAAAGGGGGGAACAGGGAATGGGGATGGCTACACCTTC	CASGLKGGTGNGDGYTF
TRBD2	many	TRBV6-1	TRBJ2-7	TGTGCCAGCAGTGAAGAAAGTAGCGGGGGCTACGAGCAGTACTTC	CASSEESSGGYEQYF
NA	NA	TRBV14	TRBJ1-3	TGTGCCAGCAGCCAAGGGAATTTTGCTGGAAACACCATATATTTT	CASSQGNFAGNTIYF
TRBD1	NA	TRBV18	TRBJ1-2	TGTGCCAGCTCACTTGGACAGGGGGCGTTTGGCTACACCTTC	CASSLGQGAFGYTF
TRBD2	many	TRBV2	TRBJ2-5	TGTGCCAGCAGTGTTGCGGGGGGACAAGAGACCCAGTACTTC	CASSVAGGQETQYF
NA	many	TRBV30	TRBJ1-6	TGTGCCTGGAGCGAGACAGCCCCGAATTCACCCCTCCACTTT	CAWSETAPNSPLHF
TRBD1	many	TRBV28	TRBJ1-4	TGTGCCAGCAGTCAACCCTCGACAGGGGTCAGAGAAAAACTGTTTTTT	CASSQPSTGVREKLFF
NA	many	TRBV15	TRBJ1-5	TGTGCCACCAGTCCCGGTCGGCACCGGGGGAGCAATCAGCCCCAGCATTTT	CATSPGRHRGSNQPQHF
TRBD1	NA	TRBV4-1	TRBJ2-7	TGCGCCAGCAGCCAAGTTACGCAGGGGGCGATCGAGCAGTACTTC	CASSQVTQGAIEQYF
TRBD1	NA	TRBV12-3/TRBV12-4	TRBJ1-5	TGTGCCAGCAGTTTAATAGGCAGGGGGCCACTTAGCAATCAGCCCCAGCATTTT	CASSLIGRGPLSNQPQHF
NA	few	TRBV7-3	TRBJ2-2	TGTGCCAGCAGCCACCCCACCCTAGGGGGGGAGCTGTTTTTT	CASSHPTLGGELFF
TRBD1	many	TRBV12-3/TRBV12-4	TRBJ1-1	TGTGCCAGCAGCCCCCCGACAGGGAGTATCGCAGCTTTCTTT	CASSPPTGSIAAFF